These 25 T cell receptor beta chains share one sample of origin, sequenced in a study of memory CD4+ T cells and cytomegalovirus serostatus. The sort gate was single viable CD3+CD4+CD8-CD45RO+ cells for memory CD4+ T cells. This table comes from immunoSEQ multiplex PCR, and its TCRdb copy is limited to in-frame clones, with some not included. The data show about 57,000 clones, with roughly 80% seen just once and 0.75% to 0.9% held by the top ten. Material for sequencing was memory CD4+ T cells from blood. The receptors originated from an adult in good health and CMV-seronegative.

This chain connects TRBV28 to TRBJ1-1; 10 bases line up with TRBD1. The CDR3 spans 18 residues. Germline CDR1 is MDHEN and CDR2 is SYDVKM. V dropped 8 bases and J dropped 1; count of bases not matched to a gene: 16. The CDR3 protein is CASPPPDRGRRWNTEAFF. CDR3 bases: TGTGCCAGCCCACCCCCAGACAGGGGGCGTCGCTGGAACACTGAAGCTTTCTTT. Filled out from reference TRBV28 and TRBJ1-1, the complete variable domain reads DVKVTQSSRYLVKRTGEKVFLECVQDMDHENMFWYRQDPGLGLRLIYFSYDVKMKEKGDIPEGYSVSREKKERFSLILESASTNQTSMYLCASPPPDRGRRWNTEAFFGQGTRLTVV.

This clone was seen a single time. V and J are TRBV7-3 and TRBJ2-3; 13 bases line up with TRBD2. This CDR3 comprises 16 residues. V dropped 5 bases and J dropped 5; count of bases not matched to a gene: 7. Germline lookup yields CDR1 SGHTA and CDR2 FQGTGA. The CDR3 spells CASSPRTSGSQDTQYF. In DNA, the CDR3 is TGTGCCAGCAGCCCGCGGACTAGCGGGAGTCAAGATACGCAGTATTTT.

This chain joins TRBV18 and TRBJ1-3, with D tentatively TRBD1 (6 bases). The CDR3 runs to 15 residues. With 6 bases removed from V and 0 bases from J, the gap between germline ends came to 12 bases. From germline, CDR1 is KGHSH and CDR2 LQKENI. The CDR3 DNA follows: TGTGCCAGCTCGGACAGCCACGGCTCTGGAAACACCATATATTTT. Its translation is CASSDSHGSGNTIYF.

V and J are TRBV5-6 and TRBJ1-5; tentatively, D is TRBD1 (5 bases). In germline, CDR1 is SGHDT, CDR2 YYEEEE. This CDR3 comprises 16 residues. Trimming took 1 base from V and 0 from J, leaving 11 bases between them. The CDR3, as DNA: TGTGCCAGCAGCTTGAGGGGATTGGGTAGCAATCAGCCCCAGCATTTT. Amino acids: CASSLRGLGSNQPQHF.

The genes are TRBV5-6 and TRBJ1-2; D possibly corresponds to TRBD1 (6 bases). V was trimmed by 9 bases and J by 8 bases, leaving 23 bases between them. CDR1 and CDR2 from the germline V gene are SGHDT and YYEEEE. The CDR3 has 14 residues. The CDR3 nucleotides are TGTGCCACCCGCCTGGGGACATTGAGTCGGGGCTACACCTTC. Amino acids: CATRLGTLSRGYTF.

The chain carries TRBV19 and TRBJ1-2, with a possible D match to TRBD1 (5 bases). CDR1 LNHDA and CDR2 SQIVND come from the germline V gene (reference sequence). Deletions cut 5 bases from V and 4 bases from J, with 20 bases between. This CDR3 region has 16 residues. The CDR3 protein is CASSSDVGGFGYGYTF. Written as DNA, the CDR3 is TGTGCCAGTAGTTCCGACGTGGGGGGGTTCGGCTATGGCTACACCTTC.

The gene calls are TRBV11-2 and TRBJ1-3; D remains unclear. V lost 5 bases and J 0 bases, leaving 5 bases between the germline ends. The germline V gene encodes CDR1 SGHAT and CDR2 FQNNGV. The CDR3 length is 13 residues. CDR3 sequence: CASSRNSGNTIYF. The CDR3 DNA is TGTGCCAGCAGCCGGAACTCTGGAAACACCATATATTTT.

The chain recombines TRBV28 with TRBJ1-5; weak D call: TRBD1 (6 bases). The V and J ends lost 2 bases and 3 bases respectively, with 8 bases between them. CDR3 length: 14 residues. From germline, CDR1 is MDHEN and CDR2 SYDVKM. In DNA form, the CDR3 reads TGTGCCAGCAGTTTAGGACAGATCAATCAGCCCCAGCATTTT. Residues: CASSLGQINQPQHF.

The chain joins TRBV25-1 to TRBJ1-6; D is perhaps TRBD1 (5 bases). Germline V gives CDR1 MGHDK, CDR2 SYGVNS. The CDR3 extends over 17 amino acids. Between the trimmed V and J ends, which lost 4 bases and 0 bases, there was a span of 13 bases. This CDR3 reads CASSVKPGSSYNSPLHF. The CDR3 DNA sequence: TGTGCCAGCAGTGTAAAACCAGGGAGCTCCTATAATTCACCCCTCCACTTT.

This chain joins TRBV19 and TRBJ2-6; possible D gene TRBD1, 6 bases. V was cut by 7 bases and J by 3 bases, with 16 bases left in between. This CDR3 region has 16 residues. CDR1 and CDR2 (germline): LNHDA, SQIVND (reference sequence). The CDR3, as DNA: TGTGCCAGTACTTCCCTAAGGACAGATGGGGCCAACGTCCTGACTTTC. It translates to CASTSLRTDGANVLTF.

This rearrangement joins TRBV5-1 to TRBJ2-5; no definite D call. CDR1 and CDR2 from the germline V gene are SGHRS and YFSETQ. The CDR3 runs to 14 residues. Trimming took 0 bases from V and 5 from J, leaving 11 bases between them. CDR3 in DNA: TGCGCCAGCAGCTTGGGGCTAACCGGCGAGACCCAGTACTTC. Translated, it gives CASSLGLTGETQYF.

The gene calls are TRBV5-6 and TRBJ1-3, with D possibly being TRBD1 (5 bases). CDR3 length: 16 residues. CDR1 and CDR2 from the germline V gene are SGHDT and YYEEEE. Trimming cost V 0 bases and J 0 bases, with 10 bases left between them. The CDR3 here is CASSLVGDFSGNTIYF. DNA for the CDR3: TGTGCCAGCAGCTTGGTCGGGGACTTCTCTGGAAACACCATATATTTT.

The V call is TRBV25-1, the J call TRBJ2-5; D gene uncertain. CDR3 length equals 13 residues. Between the trimmed V and J ends, which lost 4 bases and 5 bases, there was a span of 11 bases. Germline values: CDR1 MGHDK, CDR2 SYGVNS. The CDR3 is CASSGPLAETQYF. Here the CDR3 DNA reads TGTGCCAGCAGTGGTCCCTTAGCTGAGACCCAGTACTTC.

This sequence joins TRBV20-1 and TRBJ2-7, with D unresolved. This CDR3 comprises 10 residues. The germline CDR1 and CDR2 sequences are DFQATT and SNEGSKA (reference sequence). Trimming took off 5 bases at V and 8 bases at J, with 10 bases between the two ends. The CDR3 region has the DNA TGCAGTGCTTCCGCAGGTCAGCAGTACTTC. Amino acids: CSASAGQQYF.

This chain connects TRBV7-6 to TRBJ1-5; unclear D gene. Germline V lookup: CDR1 SGHVS, CDR2 FNYEAQ. V was pared by 1 base and J by 4 bases, with 5 bases between. CDR3 length equals 13 residues. The CDR3 sequence: CASSLGLNQPQHF. The CDR3 bases are TGTGCCAGCAGCTTAGGCCTTAATCAGCCCCAGCATTTT. Full variable domain (missing parts from reference TRBV7-6 and TRBJ1-5): GAGVSQSPRYKVTKRGQDVALRCDPISGHVSLYWYRQALGQGPEFLTYFNYEAQQDKSGLPNDRFSAERPEGSISTLTIQRTEQRDSAMYRCASSLGLNQPQHFGDGTRLSIL.

The chain is built from TRBV7-9 and TRBJ2-1, with 10 nucleotides matching TRBD2. V was clipped by 8 bases and J by 9 bases; unmatched bases: 7. In germline, CDR1 is SEHNR, CDR2 FQNEAQ (reference sequence). CDR3 length equals 13 residues. CDR3 sequence: CASGAGGLGEQFF. CDR3 nucleotide sequence: TGTGCCAGCGGAGCGGGGGGGTTGGGTGAGCAGTTCTTC.

This chain joins TRBV18 and TRBJ1-1, with D possibly TRBD1 on 5 matching bases. The CDR3 runs 13 residues. V lost 6 bases to trimming and J lost 3 bases, with 11 bases between them. Germline V CDR1 and CDR2: KGHSH, LQKENI. CDR3 nucleotides: TGTGCCAGCTCCCCCATGGGGGACACTGAAGCTTTCTTT. Residues: CASSPMGDTEAFF.

This chain links TRBV28 with TRBJ1-4; 9 nucleotides match TRBD1. CDR3 length equals 16 residues. CDR1 and CDR2 from the germline V gene are MDHEN and SYDVKM. V lost 8 bases to trimming and J lost 2 bases; unmatched junction nucleotides: 9. DNA of the CDR3: TGTGCCAGCGGTGGTATTACAGGGGGCACTAATGAAAAACTGTTTTTT. As protein: CASGGITGGTNEKLFF. Variable domain in full (rest from reference TRBV28 and TRBJ1-4): DVKVTQSSRYLVKRTGEKVFLECVQDMDHENMFWYRQDPGLGLRLIYFSYDVKMKEKGDIPEGYSVSREKKERFSLILESASTNQTSMYLCASGGITGGTNEKLFFGSGTQLSVL.

V usage is TRBV5-8 and J usage is TRBJ2-1; possibly TRBD2 for D (6 bases). Trimming cost V 4 bases and J 13 bases, with 15 bases left between them. Germline loops: CDR1 SGHTS, CDR2 YDEGEE. The CDR3 runs 12 residues. In DNA form, the CDR3 reads TGTGCCAGCAGCGGAACAGTGGGGGGTCAGTTCTTC. This sequence encodes CASSGTVGGQFF.

This clone came up once. The chain joins TRBV29-1 to TRBJ2-7; possibly TRBD2 for D (5 bases). Trimming took off 8 bases at V and 0 bases at J, with 17 bases between the two ends. Germline assignment: CDR1 SQVTM and CDR2 ANQGSEA. The CDR3 has 14 residues. For the CDR3, the DNA is TGCAGCTTGGCCGGGAAAGTTACCTCCTACGAGCAGTACTTC. Residues: CSLAGKVTSYEQYF.

V and J are TRBV11-2 and TRBJ1-1; TRBD1 is a possible D gene (6 bases). Germline loops: CDR1 SGHAT, CDR2 FQNNGV. The V and J ends lost 6 bases and 0 bases respectively, with 8 bases between them. This CDR3 comprises 13 residues. This CDR3 is CASRRQVNTEAFF. The CDR3 DNA reads TGTGCCAGCAGGCGACAGGTGAACACTGAAGCTTTCTTT.

The J gene is TRBJ2-3, the V gene TRBV4-1; no reliable D call. V lost 0 bases to trimming and J lost 4 bases, with 8 bases between them. Germline assignment: CDR1 MGHRA and CDR2 YSYEKL. This CDR3 region has 14 residues. CDR3 in DNA: TGCGCCAGCAGCCAAGAACCGACTGCAGATACGCAGTATTTT. The encoded protein is CASSQEPTADTQYF.

The chain recombines TRBV28 with TRBJ1-5; D is unclear. Trimming shortened V by 5 bases and J by 4 bases, and 24 bases separated the two germline ends. The CDR3 has 18 residues. The germline CDR1 and CDR2 sequences are MDHEN and SYDVKM. CDR3: CASSLPVRTANGNQPQHF. As DNA, the CDR3 is TGTGCCAGCAGTCTACCCGTACGGACGGCTAACGGGAATCAGCCCCAGCATTTT.

This clone was seen a few times. The CDR3 DNA reads TGTGCCAGCAGTGAAAGAGACCGTCCTGGAAACACCATATATTTT. Its protein product is CASSERDRPGNTIYF. V and J are TRBV2 and TRBJ1-3; no clear D. From germline, CDR1 is SNHLY and CDR2 FYNNEI. Trimming pared 2 bases from V and 2 bases from J, leaving 10 bases between. The CDR3 is 15 amino acids. The whole variable domain, remainder taken from reference TRBV2 and TRBJ1-3, is EPEVTQTPSHQVTQMGQEVILRCVPISNHLYFYWYRQILGQKVEFLVSFYNNEISEKSEIFDDQFSVERPDGSNFTLKIRSTKLEDSAMYFCASSERDRPGNTIYFGEGSWLTVV.

The chain links TRBV29-1 to TRBJ1-1; D is ambiguous. Germline CDR1 and CDR2: SQVTM and ANQGSEA. V was shortened by 4 bases and J by 2 bases, with 8 bases between the two germline ends. This CDR3 contains 12 residues. CDR3: CSVAEGNTEAFF. DNA for the CDR3: TGCAGCGTTGCGGAGGGAAACACTGAAGCTTTCTTT. Full variable domain (remainder filled in from reference TRBV29-1 and TRBJ1-1): SAVISQKPSRDICQRGTSLTIQCQVDSQVTMMFWYRQQPGQSLTLIATANQGSEATYESGFVIDKFPISRPNLTFSTLTVSNMSPEDSSIYLCSVAEGNTEAFFGQGTRLTVV.